This T cell receptor (beta chain) was observed in a study of preoperative IRX-2 immunotherapy in early breast cancer. Data came from immunoSEQ multiplex PCR; TCRdb stores just in-frame clones and leaves some out. Found here are 95,000 to 100,000 clones, just over 85% of them singletons; the top ten hold roughly 1.9%. V was clipped by 5 bases and J by 3 bases, with 11 bases between them. This CDR3 contains 13 residues. Treatment in this sample: preoperative locoregional IRX-2 cytokine immunotherapy. Patients received preoperative, locoregional IRX-2 cytokine immunotherapy in a phase Ib study. The sequence was obtained from a human donor with breast cancer. The material was tumor tissue, obtained after IRX-2 immunotherapy. The gene calls are TRBV7-1 and TRBJ2-7; D unclear. TRBV7-1 is annotated as an ORF whose role is uncertain. The CDR3 loop reads CASSPDRLYEQYF. The CDR3 DNA reads TGTGCCAGCAGCCCTGATCGCCTCTACGAGCAGTACTTC.